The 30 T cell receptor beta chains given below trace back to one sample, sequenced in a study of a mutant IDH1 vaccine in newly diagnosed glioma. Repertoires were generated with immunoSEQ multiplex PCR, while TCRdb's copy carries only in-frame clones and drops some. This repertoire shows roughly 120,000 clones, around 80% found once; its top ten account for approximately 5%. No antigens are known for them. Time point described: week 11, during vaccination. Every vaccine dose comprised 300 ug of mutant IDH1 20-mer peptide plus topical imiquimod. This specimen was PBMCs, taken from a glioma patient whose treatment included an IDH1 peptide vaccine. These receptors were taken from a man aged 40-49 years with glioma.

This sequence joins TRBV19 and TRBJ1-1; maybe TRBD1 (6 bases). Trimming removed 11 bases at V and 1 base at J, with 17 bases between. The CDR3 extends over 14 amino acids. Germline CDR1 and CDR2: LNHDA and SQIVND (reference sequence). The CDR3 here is CACSLGGGNTEAFF. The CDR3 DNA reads TGTGCCTGTTCCCTAGGGGGGGGGAACACTGAAGCTTTCTTT.

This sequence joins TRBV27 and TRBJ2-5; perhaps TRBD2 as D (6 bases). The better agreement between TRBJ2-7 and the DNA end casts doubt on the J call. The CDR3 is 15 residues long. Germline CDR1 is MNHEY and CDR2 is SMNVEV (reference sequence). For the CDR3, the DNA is TGTGCCAACCCCCTCACCGGGAGTACCCCCTACGAGCAGTACTTC. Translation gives CANPLTGSTPYEQYF.

CDR3 amino acids: CASSYDRDGQFF. In DNA form, the CDR3 reads TGCGCCAGCAGTTATGACCGGGACGGGCAGTTCTTC. This chain connects TRBV5-1 to TRBJ2-1; D is possibly TRBD1 or TRBD2 (5 bases each). Germline V gene lookup returns CDR1 SGHRS and CDR2 YFSETQ. CDR3 length equals 12 residues. V was trimmed by 5 bases and J by 12 bases, leaving 15 bases between them.

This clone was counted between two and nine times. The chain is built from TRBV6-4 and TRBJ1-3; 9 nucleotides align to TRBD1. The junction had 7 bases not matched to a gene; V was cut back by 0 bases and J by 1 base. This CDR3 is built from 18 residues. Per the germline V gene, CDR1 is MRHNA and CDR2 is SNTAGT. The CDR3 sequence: CASSDSRGDRVSGNTIYF. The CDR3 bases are TGTGCCAGCAGTGACTCTCGGGGGGACAGGGTATCTGGAAACACCATATATTTT.

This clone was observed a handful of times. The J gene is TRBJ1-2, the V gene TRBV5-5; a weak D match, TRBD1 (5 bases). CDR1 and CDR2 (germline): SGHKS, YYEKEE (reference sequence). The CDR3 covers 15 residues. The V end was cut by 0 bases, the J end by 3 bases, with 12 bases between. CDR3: CASSLAGRVHYGYTF. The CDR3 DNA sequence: TGTGCCAGCAGCTTGGCTGGCAGGGTTCACTATGGCTACACCTTC.

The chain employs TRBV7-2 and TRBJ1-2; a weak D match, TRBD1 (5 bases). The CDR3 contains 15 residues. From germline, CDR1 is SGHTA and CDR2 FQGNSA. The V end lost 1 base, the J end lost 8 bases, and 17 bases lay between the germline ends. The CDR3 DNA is TGTGCCAGCAGCTTAGACCGCTATGCAGGGCAAGGCTACACCTTC. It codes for CASSLDRYAGQGYTF. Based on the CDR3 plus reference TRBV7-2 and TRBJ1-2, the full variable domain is GAGVSQSPSNKVTEKGKDVELRCDPISGHTALYWYRQSLGQGLEFLIYFQGNSAPDKSGLPSDRFSAERTGGSVSTLTIQRTQQEDSAVYLCASSLDRYAGQGYTFGSGTRLTVV.

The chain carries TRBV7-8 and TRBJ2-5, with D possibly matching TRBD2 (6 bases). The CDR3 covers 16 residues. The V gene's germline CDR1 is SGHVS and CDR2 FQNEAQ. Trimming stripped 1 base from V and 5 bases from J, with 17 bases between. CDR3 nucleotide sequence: TGTGCCAGCAGCTTAGGTTGGGCCCCCGGGGGTGAGACCCAGTACTTC. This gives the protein CASSLGWAPGGETQYF.

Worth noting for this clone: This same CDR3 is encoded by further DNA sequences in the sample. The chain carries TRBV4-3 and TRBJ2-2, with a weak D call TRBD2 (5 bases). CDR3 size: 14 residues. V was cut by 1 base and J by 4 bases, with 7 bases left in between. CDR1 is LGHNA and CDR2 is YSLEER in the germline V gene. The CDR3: CASSQVGSTGELFF. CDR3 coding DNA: TGCGCCAGCAGCCAAGTAGGGAGCACCGGGGAGCTGTTTTTT.

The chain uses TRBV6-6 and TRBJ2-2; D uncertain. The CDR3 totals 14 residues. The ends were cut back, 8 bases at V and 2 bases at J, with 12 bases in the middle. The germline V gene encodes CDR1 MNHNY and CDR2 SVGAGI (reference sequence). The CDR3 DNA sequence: TGTGCCAGCTCAAATCACAGAAACACCGGGGAGCTGTTTTTT. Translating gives CASSNHRNTGELFF.

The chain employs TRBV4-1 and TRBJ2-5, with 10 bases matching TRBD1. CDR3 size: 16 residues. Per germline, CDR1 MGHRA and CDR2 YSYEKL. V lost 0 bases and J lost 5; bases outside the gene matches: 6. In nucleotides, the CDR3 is TGCGCCAGCAGCCAAGATGGGACAGGGGTCCGGGAGACCCAGTACTTC. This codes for CASSQDGTGVRETQYF.

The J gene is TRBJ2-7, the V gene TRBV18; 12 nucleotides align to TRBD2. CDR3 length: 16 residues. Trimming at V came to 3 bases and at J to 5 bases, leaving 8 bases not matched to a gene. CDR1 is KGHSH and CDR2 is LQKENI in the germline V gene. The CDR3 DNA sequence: TGTGCCAGCTCACCCCTACTAGCGGGAGGTCCCCACGAGCAGTACTTC. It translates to CASSPLLAGGPHEQYF.

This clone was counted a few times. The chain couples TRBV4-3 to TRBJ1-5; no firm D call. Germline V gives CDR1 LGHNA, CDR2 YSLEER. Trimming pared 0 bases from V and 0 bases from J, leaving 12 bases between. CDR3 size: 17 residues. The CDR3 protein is CASSQDWVRYSNQPQHF. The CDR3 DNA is TGCGCCAGCAGCCAAGATTGGGTGCGGTATAGCAATCAGCCCCAGCATTTT.

The CDR3 spells CASSQDASGVDTQYF. CDR3 in DNA: TGCGCCAGCAGCCAAGACGCTAGCGGGGTGGATACGCAGTATTTT. The V and J genes are TRBV4-1 and TRBJ2-3; 9 bases fit TRBD2. Germline V gives CDR1 MGHRA, CDR2 YSYEKL. V dropped 0 bases and J dropped 6; count of bases not matched to a gene: 4. This CDR3 has 15 amino acids.

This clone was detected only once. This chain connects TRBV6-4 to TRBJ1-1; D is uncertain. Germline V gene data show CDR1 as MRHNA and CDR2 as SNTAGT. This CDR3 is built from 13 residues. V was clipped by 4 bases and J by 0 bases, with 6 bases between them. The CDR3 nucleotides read TGTGCCAGCAGTGTACAAGTGAACACTGAAGCTTTCTTT. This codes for CASSVQVNTEAFF.

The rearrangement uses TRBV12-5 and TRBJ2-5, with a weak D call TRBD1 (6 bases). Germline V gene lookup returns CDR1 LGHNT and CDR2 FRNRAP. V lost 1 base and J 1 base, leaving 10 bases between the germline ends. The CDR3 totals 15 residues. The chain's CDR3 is CASGLAGHLQETQYF. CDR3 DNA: TGTGCTAGTGGTTTGGCGGGACACCTCCAAGAGACCCAGTACTTC.

DNA for the CDR3: TGTGCCACCGGCCTCTACGAGCAGTACTTC. Protein sequence: CATGLYEQYF. The genes are TRBV28 and TRBJ2-7; D gene ambiguous. Per germline, CDR1 MDHEN and CDR2 SYDVKM. V gave up 10 bases and J gave up 3 bases, with 7 bases separating them. The CDR3 runs 10 residues.

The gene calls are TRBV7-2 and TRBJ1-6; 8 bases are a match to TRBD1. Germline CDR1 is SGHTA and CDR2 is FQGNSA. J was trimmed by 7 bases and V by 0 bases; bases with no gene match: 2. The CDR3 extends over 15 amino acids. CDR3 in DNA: TGTGCCAGCAGCTTAGCAACAGGGGGGAATTCACCCCTCCACTTT. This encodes CASSLATGGNSPLHF.

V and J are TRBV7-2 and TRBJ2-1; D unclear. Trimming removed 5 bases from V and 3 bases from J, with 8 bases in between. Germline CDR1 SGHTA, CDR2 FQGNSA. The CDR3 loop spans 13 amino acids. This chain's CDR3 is CASSAFGYNEQFF. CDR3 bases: TGTGCCAGCAGCGCCTTCGGCTACAATGAGCAGTTCTTC.

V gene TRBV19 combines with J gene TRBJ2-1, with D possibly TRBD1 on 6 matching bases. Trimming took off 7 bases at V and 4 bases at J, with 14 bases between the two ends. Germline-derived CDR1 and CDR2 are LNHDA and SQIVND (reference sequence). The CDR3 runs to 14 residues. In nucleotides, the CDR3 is TGTGCCAGTACCCCCCAAGGGGGATACAATGAGCAGTTCTTC. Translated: CASTPQGGYNEQFF.

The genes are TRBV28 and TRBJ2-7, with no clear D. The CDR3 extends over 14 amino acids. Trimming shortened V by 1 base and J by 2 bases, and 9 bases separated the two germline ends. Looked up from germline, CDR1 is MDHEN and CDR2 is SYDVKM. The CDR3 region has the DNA TGTGCCAGCAGTTTATCCGGCAGCCCCTACGAGCAGTACTTC. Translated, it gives CASSLSGSPYEQYF.

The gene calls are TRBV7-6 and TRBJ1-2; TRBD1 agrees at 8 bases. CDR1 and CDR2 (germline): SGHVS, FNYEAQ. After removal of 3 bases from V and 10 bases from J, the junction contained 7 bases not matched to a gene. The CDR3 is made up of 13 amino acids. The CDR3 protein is CASSFETGAVYTF. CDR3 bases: TGTGCCAGCAGCTTCGAGACAGGGGCCGTCTACACCTTC. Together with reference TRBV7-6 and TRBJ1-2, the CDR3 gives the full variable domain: GAGVSQSPRYKVTKRGQDVALRCDPISGHVSLYWYRQALGQGPEFLTYFNYEAQQDKSGLPNDRFSAERPEGSISTLTIQRTEQRDSAMYRCASSFETGAVYTFGSGTRLTVV.

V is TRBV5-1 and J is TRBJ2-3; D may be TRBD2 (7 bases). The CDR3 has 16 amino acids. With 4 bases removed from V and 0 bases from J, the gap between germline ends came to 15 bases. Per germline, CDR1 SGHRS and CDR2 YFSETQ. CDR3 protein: CASSHDAGASTDTQYF. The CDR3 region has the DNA TGCGCCAGCAGCCACGACGCGGGGGCGAGCACAGATACGCAGTATTTT. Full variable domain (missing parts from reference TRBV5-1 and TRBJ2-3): KAGVTQTPRYLIKTRGQQVTLSCSPISGHRSVSWYQQTPGQGLQFLFEYFSETQRNKGNFPGRFSGRQFSNSRSEMNVSTLELGDSALYLCASSHDAGASTDTQYFGPGTRLTVL.

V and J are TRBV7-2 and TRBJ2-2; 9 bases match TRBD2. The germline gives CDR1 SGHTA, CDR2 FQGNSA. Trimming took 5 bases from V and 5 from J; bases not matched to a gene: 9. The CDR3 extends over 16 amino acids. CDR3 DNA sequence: TGTGCCAGCAGCAGAAATAGCGGGAGAGGGACCGGGGAGCTGTTTTTT. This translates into CASSRNSGRGTGELFF.

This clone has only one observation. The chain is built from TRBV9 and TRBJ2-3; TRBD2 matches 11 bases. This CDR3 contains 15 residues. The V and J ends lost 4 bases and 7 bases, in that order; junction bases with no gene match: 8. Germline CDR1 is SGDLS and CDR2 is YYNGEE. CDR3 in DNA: TGTGCCAGCAGCATTAGCGGGAGGGCCGGGAATACGCAGTATTTT. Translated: CASSISGRAGNTQYF.

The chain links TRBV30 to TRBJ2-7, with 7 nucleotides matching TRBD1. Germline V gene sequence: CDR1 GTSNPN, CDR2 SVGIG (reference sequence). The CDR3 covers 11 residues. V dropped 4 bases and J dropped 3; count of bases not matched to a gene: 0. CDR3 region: CAWTGGYEQYF. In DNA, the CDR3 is TGTGCCTGGACAGGGGGCTACGAGCAGTACTTC. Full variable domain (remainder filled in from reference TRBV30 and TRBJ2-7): SQTIHQWPATLVQPVGSPLSLECTVEGTSNPNLYWYRQAAGRGLQLLFYSVGIGQISSEVPQNLSASRPQDRQFILSSKKLLLSDSGFYLCAWTGGYEQYFGPGTRLTVT.

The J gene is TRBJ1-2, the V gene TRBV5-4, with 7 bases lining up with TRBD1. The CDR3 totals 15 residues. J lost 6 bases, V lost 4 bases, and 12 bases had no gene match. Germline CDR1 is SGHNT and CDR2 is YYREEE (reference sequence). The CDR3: CASSPQPNQGDGYTF. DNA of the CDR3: TGTGCCAGCAGCCCACAGCCTAATCAGGGGGATGGCTACACCTTC.

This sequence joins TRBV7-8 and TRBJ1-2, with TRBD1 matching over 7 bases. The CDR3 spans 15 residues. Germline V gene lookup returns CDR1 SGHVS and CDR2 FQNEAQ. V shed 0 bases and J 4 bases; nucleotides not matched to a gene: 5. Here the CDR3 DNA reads TGTGCCAGCAGCTTAGCCAGGGGGAATCTCTATGGCTACACCTTC. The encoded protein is CASSLARGNLYGYTF.

This CDR3 is CASSPPGRVQPQHF. The CDR3 DNA follows: TGTGCCAGCTCACCACCGGGCAGGGTTCAACCCCAGCATTTT. This sequence joins TRBV18 and TRBJ1-5, with D perhaps matching TRBD1 (5 bases). V was pared by 0 bases and J by 10 bases, with 13 bases between. The V gene's germline CDR1 is KGHSH and CDR2 LQKENI. This CDR3 has 14 amino acids.

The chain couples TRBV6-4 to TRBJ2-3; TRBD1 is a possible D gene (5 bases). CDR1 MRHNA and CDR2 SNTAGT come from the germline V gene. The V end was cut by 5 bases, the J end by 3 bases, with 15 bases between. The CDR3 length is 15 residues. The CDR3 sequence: CASSPDPGRTDTQYF. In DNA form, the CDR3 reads TGTGCCAGCAGTCCCGACCCAGGGCGGACAGATACGCAGTATTTT.

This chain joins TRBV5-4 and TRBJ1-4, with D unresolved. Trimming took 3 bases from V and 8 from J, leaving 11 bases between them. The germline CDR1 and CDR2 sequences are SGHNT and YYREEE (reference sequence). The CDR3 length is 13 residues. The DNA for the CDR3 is TGTGCCAGCAGCTGGGCCTTAAACGAAAAACTGTTTTTT. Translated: CASSWALNEKLFF.